This T cell receptor beta chain was captured in a study of cytomegalovirus exposure and HLA in healthy donors. Study observations and caveats: The study reported that TCR beta sequences accurately predicted HLA-A and HLA-B alleles in most subjects. The study put 150 or so TCR beta chains on its list as cytomegalovirus-associated. Association of a missense DCLRE1C variant with TCR beta V- and J-gene trimming was reported in a later analysis.

Both 60 Vbeta primers and 13 Jbeta primers went into the PCR. TCRdb's table, derived via immunoSEQ multiplex PCR, lists solely in-frame clones and lacks some. The table records under 200,000 clones, 75% to 80% of them present only once. With V trimmed by 8 bases and J by 4 bases, 16 bases remained unmatched. CDR3 size: 16 residues. Germline values: CDR1 LNHDA, CDR2 SQIVND (reference sequence). Worth noting for this clone: Its antigen remains unknown.

The chain has TRBV19 and TRBJ1-2; 7 bases match TRBD1. The source of this sequence is a woman between 35 and 50 years old in good health and CMV-seropositive. The source material was PBMCs. CDR3: CASGTGVPPLIYGYTF. CDR3 DNA sequence: TGTGCCAGTGGAACAGGGGTCCCCCCCTTAATCTATGGCTACACCTTC.